The present T cell receptor (beta chain) was sequenced within a study of response to subunit inactivated influenza vaccine. Only a few counts were recorded for this clonotype. The antigen remains undetermined. The CDR3 is 14 residues long. Deletions cut 3 bases from V and 2 bases from J, with 7 bases between. Germline CDR1 is SNHLY and CDR2 is FYNNEI. Findings of the study overall: Authors proposed each seasonal influenza vaccination draws in few new T cells.

TCRdb reanalysed the RT-PCR reads using MiXCR and keeps one entry per CDR3 protein. This table holds about 650,000 distinct CDR3 sequences, approximately 15% found once. The chain recombines TRBV2 with TRBJ2-2; possible D gene TRBD2, 6 bases. This clonotype originated in a man over 45 who received an inactivated influenza vaccine. The starting material was PBMCs from blood, obtained roughly 12 days after vaccination. Here the CDR3 reads CASSDGLNTGELFF. Written as DNA, the CDR3 is TGTGCCAGCAGTGATGGACTAAACACCGGGGAGCTGTTTTTT.